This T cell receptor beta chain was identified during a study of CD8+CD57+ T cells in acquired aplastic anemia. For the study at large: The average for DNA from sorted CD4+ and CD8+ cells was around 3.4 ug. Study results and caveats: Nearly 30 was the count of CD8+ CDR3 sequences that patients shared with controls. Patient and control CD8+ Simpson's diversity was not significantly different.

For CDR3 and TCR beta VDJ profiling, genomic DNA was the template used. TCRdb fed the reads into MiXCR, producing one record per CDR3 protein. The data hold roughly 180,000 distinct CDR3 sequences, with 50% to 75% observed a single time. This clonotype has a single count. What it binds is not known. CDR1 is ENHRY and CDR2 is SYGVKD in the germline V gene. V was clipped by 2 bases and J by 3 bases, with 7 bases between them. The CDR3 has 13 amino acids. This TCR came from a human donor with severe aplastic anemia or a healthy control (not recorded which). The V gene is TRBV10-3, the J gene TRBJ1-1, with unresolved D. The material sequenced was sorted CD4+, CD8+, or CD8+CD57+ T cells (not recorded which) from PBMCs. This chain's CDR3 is CAISENLYTEAFF. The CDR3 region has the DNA TGTGCCATCAGTGAGAACCTTTACACTGAAGCTTTCTTT.